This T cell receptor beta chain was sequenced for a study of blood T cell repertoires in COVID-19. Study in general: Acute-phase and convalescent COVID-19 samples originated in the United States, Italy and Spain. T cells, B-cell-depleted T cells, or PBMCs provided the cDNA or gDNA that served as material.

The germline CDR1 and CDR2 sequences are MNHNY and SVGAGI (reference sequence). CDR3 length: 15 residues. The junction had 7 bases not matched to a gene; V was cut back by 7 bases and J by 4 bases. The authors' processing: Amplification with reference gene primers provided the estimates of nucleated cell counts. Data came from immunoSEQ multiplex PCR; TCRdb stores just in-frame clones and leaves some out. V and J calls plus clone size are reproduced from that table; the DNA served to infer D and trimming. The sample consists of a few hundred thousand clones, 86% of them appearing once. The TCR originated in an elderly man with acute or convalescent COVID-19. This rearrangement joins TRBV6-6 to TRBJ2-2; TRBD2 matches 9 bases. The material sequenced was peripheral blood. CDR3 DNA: TGTGCCAGCAAAATAGCGGGGGATGGCACCGGGGAGCTGTTTTTT. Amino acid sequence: CASKIAGDGTGELFF.